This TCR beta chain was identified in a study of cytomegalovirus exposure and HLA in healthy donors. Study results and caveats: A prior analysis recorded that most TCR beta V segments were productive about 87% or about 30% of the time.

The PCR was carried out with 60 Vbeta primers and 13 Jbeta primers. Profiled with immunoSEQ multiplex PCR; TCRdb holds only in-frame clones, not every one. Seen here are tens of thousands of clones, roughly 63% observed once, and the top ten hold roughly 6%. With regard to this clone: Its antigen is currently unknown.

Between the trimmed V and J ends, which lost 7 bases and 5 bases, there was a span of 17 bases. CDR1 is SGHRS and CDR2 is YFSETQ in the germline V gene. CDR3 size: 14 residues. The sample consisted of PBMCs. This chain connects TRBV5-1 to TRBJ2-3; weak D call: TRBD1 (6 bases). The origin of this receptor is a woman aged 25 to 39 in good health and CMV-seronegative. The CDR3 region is CASGKLGAIDTQYF. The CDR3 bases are TGCGCCAGCGGTAAGCTGGGGGCGATAGATACGCAGTATTTT.